Listed here are 16 T cell receptor beta chains from one sample, sequenced in a study of blood T cell repertoires in COVID-19. Data came from immunoSEQ multiplex PCR; TCRdb stores just in-frame clones and leaves some out. This table holds over 200,000 clones, roughly 86% found once. Sequencing was carried out using peripheral blood. The source of these receptors is a woman in her sixties or seventies with acute or convalescent COVID-19.

CDR3 bases: TGTGCCAGTAGTATAGGTGGTAGTCCAGGACTAAATGAAAAACTGTTTTTT. It specifies CASSIGGSPGLNEKLFF. This sequence joins TRBV19 and TRBJ1-4; D unclear. Germline lookup yields CDR1 LNHDA and CDR2 SQIVND (reference sequence). The V end was cut by 1 base, the J end by 5 bases, with 17 bases between. There are 17 residues in the CDR3.

Concerning this clone itself: A junction end diverges from the germline sequence, so it may reflect a read error. V and J are TRBV7-8 and TRBJ2-1; tentative D call: TRBD2 (6 bases). The CDR3 has 14 residues. Germline V CDR1 and CDR2: SGHVS, FQNEAQ. The CDR3 DNA follows: TGTGCCAGCAGCGTAGCGGAGAGCTACAATGAGCAGTTCTTC. Its protein is CASSVAESYNEQFF.

The rearrangement links TRBV6-6 to TRBJ2-6, with TRBD1 matching over 9 bases. CDR3 length: 17 amino acids. V was clipped by 5 bases and J by 0 bases; unmatched bases: 5. CDR1 is MNHNY, CDR2 SVGAGI, per germline (reference sequence). CDR3 residues: CASSRGTGRSGANVLTF. The CDR3 DNA is TGTGCCAGCAGTCGAGGGACAGGGCGCTCTGGGGCCAACGTCCTGACTTTC.

V is TRBV2 and J is TRBJ1-2; D is undetermined. Germline V gene lookup returns CDR1 SNHLY and CDR2 FYNNEI. V was cut by 2 bases and J by 4 bases, with 8 bases left in between. CDR3 length: 13 amino acids. The CDR3 region has the DNA TGTGCCAGCAGTGAATATAGATCCTATGGCTACACCTTC. Translating gives CASSEYRSYGYTF.

This clone was counted a single time. Other DNA variants within this sample encode the same CDR3. The rearrangement links TRBV18 to TRBJ1-1, with TRBD1 identical over 8 bases. Germline CDR1 is KGHSH and CDR2 is LQKENI. The CDR3 has 15 residues. Trimming took 2 bases from V and 2 from J; bases not matched to a gene: 4. CDR3 sequence: CASSPGQGLNTEAFF. The CDR3 DNA follows: TGTGCCAGCTCACCAGGACAGGGCCTTAACACTGAAGCTTTCTTT.

The rearrangement links TRBV7-2 to TRBJ2-2; a weak D match, TRBD1 (5 bases). V was cut by 1 base and J by 1 base, with 7 bases left in between. The CDR3 is 15 residues long. CDR1 SGHTA and CDR2 FQGNSA come from the germline V gene. The CDR3: CASSLGTQNTGELFF. The DNA for the CDR3 is TGTGCCAGCAGCTTAGGGACACAGAACACCGGGGAGCTGTTTTTT.

J is TRBJ1-1 and V is TRBV25-1; 7 positions match TRBD1. The germline V gene encodes CDR1 MGHDK and CDR2 SYGVNS. V lost 6 bases to trimming and J lost 6 bases; unmatched junction nucleotides: 10. The length of the CDR3 is 14 residues. CDR3 loop: CASRRDSILSEAFF. CDR3 sequence (DNA): TGTGCCAGCAGAAGGGACAGTATCCTCTCTGAAGCTTTCTTT.

The chain employs TRBV4-2 and TRBJ2-5; D remains ambiguous. Per germline, CDR1 LGHNA and CDR2 YNFKEQ. Trimming shortened V by 0 bases and J by 4 bases, and 12 bases separated the two germline ends. The CDR3 covers 15 residues. The CDR3, as DNA: TGTGCCAGCAGCCAAGATCTCCTCCTGTTAGAGACCCAGTACTTC. This codes for CASSQDLLLLETQYF.

V and J are TRBV7-9 and TRBJ1-6; D remains ambiguous. This CDR3 has 15 residues. The germline V gene encodes CDR1 SEHNR and CDR2 FQNEAQ (reference sequence). The V and J ends lost 1 base and 9 bases respectively, with 13 bases between them. DNA for the CDR3: TGTGCCAGCAGCTTAGATACGAGTTTTGGTTCACCCCTCCACTTT. It encodes CASSLDTSFGSPLHF.

The chain joins TRBV5-6 to TRBJ1-5; D unresolved. The CDR3 length is 15 residues. The V end lost 1 base, the J end lost 4 bases, and 12 bases lay between the germline ends. CDR1 and CDR2 (germline): SGHDT, YYEEEE. CDR3 sequence reads: CASSLWSGPNQPQHF. The CDR3, as DNA: TGTGCCAGCAGCTTGTGGTCAGGCCCTAATCAGCCCCAGCATTTT.

The chain joins TRBV7-2 to TRBJ2-2, with 7 nucleotides matching TRBD2. V trimming: 5 bases; J trimming: 4 bases; junction bases outside the gene matches: 10. CDR3 length: 16 amino acids. Germline lookup yields CDR1 SGHTA and CDR2 FQGNSA. Here the CDR3 reads CASSPPALALTGELFF. As DNA, the CDR3 is TGTGCCAGCAGCCCCCCCGCACTAGCGCTCACCGGGGAGCTGTTTTTT.

The chain has TRBV7-6 and TRBJ2-5, with TRBD1 matching over 8 bases. The germline gives CDR1 SGHVS, CDR2 FNYEAQ. Trimming at V came to 6 bases and at J to 5 bases, leaving 11 bases not matched to a gene. The CDR3 covers 15 residues. The CDR3 DNA reads TGTGCCAGCAGAGACCCGGACAGGGCCGGGGAGACCCAGTACTTC. It is translated as CASRDPDRAGETQYF.

This clone has just one count. This chain connects TRBV3-1 (or the pseudogene TRBV3-2) to TRBJ1-1, with 11 bases aligning to TRBD1. The CDR3 covers 13 residues. V lost 5 bases to trimming and J lost 11 bases; unmatched junction nucleotides: 7. The germline gives CDR1 LGHDT, CDR2 YNNKEL (reference sequence). The CDR3 DNA is TGTGCCAGCAGCTCCCGGGACAGGGGGGGGGCTTTCTTT. Translation: CASSSRDRGGAFF.

The genes are TRBV24-1 and TRBJ1-5, with D perhaps TRBD1 (6 bases). From germline, CDR1 is KGHDR and CDR2 SFDVKD. This CDR3 contains 14 residues. V was shortened by 5 bases and J by 1 base, with 8 bases between the two germline ends. The CDR3 spells CATSGGLSNQPQHF. As DNA, the CDR3 is TGTGCCACCAGTGGGGGGCTGAGCAATCAGCCCCAGCATTTT.

CDR3 DNA sequence: TGTGCCAGCAGTGAACCCGGGAAATTTAATGAAAAACTGTTTTTT. Protein product: CASSEPGKFNEKLFF. The rearrangement uses TRBV6-1 and TRBJ1-4; D call uncertain. The CDR3 is 15 residues long. The ends were cut back, 2 bases at V and 4 bases at J, with 11 bases in the middle. The germline gives CDR1 MNHNS, CDR2 SASEGT.

The CDR3 bases are TGTGCCAGCAGCCAAAATCCGGGACAGGGGAGGTACGAGCAGTACTTC. Translated, it gives CASSQNPGQGRYEQYF. The V and J genes are TRBV3-1 (or the pseudogene TRBV3-2) and TRBJ2-7; 10 positions match TRBD1. The CDR3 runs 16 residues. CDR1 and CDR2 from the germline V gene are LGHDT and YNNKEL (reference sequence). V lost 2 bases and J lost 4; bases outside the gene matches: 8.